The clone carrying this T cell receptor beta chain showed up just a few times. The data were taken from a study of blood T cell repertoires in COVID-19. Study context: COVID-19 samples, acute and convalescent, were from the United States, Italy and Spain.

The CDR3 runs to 16 residues. The V and J ends lost 6 bases and 7 bases, in that order; junction bases with no gene match: 17. Germline values: CDR1 KGHSH, CDR2 LQKENI. Per the study methods: Amplification with reference gene primers provided the estimates of nucleated cell counts. Repertoires were generated with immunoSEQ multiplex PCR, while TCRdb's copy carries only in-frame clones and drops some. V and J calls and clone size are copied from that table; D and trimming were computed from the DNA. The sample carries under 200,000 clones, roughly 81% recorded once. The rearrangement links TRBV18 to TRBJ2-7; TRBD1 agrees at 8 bases. Sequenced input: peripheral blood. The origin of this receptor is a middle-aged man with acute or convalescent COVID-19. The DNA of the CDR3 is TGTGCCAGCTCGGAGGGGGACAGGTTCCCGTACCGTGAGCAGTACTTC. Translating it yields CASSEGDRFPYREQYF.